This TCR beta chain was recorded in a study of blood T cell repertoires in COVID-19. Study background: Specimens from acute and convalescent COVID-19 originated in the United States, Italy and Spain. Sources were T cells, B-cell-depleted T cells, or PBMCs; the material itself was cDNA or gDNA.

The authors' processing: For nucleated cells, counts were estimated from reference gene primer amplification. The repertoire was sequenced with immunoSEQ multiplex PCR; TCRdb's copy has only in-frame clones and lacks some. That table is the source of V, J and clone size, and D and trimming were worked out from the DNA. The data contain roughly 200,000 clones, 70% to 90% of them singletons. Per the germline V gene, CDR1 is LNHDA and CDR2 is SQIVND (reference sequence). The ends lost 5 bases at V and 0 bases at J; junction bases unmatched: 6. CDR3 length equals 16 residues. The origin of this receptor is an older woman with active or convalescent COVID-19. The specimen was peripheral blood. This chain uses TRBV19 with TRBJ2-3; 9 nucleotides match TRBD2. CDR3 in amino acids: CASSSRLAASTDTQYF. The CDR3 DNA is TGTGCCAGTAGTTCACGACTAGCGGCTAGCACAGATACGCAGTATTTT.